This T cell receptor beta chain emerged from a study of regulatory T cells in long-lasting Graves disease. The CDR3 totals 15 residues. Losses at the gene ends were 7 bases for V and 4 bases for J; bases not matched to a gene: 9. Study-level points and caveats: Segments TRBV28, TRBJ1-2 and TRBJ2-5 showed preferential usage in persistent disease.

CDR3-region Arm-PCR and iRepertoire HTBI primers produced the TCR beta libraries. Authors' methods: Looking across samples, the authors found approximately 60 TRBV and 14 TRBJ segments. TCRdb analysed the multiplex PCR reads with MiXCR anew, one entry per CDR3 protein. Here the V and J calls rest on TCRdb's processing, not on the authors' analysis. The sample holds 550,000 to 650,000 distinct CDR3 sequences, 15% to 20% seen once. This clonotype was counted at least ten times. The antigen remains unidentified. The time point: newly diagnosed GD, antithyroid drugs for less than 3 months. Making the TCR library involved RNA that had been extracted from PBMCs. These data also featured in a second study, about T cells in Graves' hyperthyroidism and ophthalmopathy. That study reports: Ophthalmopathy was model-predicted a median roughly 6.5 months pre-onset.

The rearrangement joins TRBV12-3 or TRBV12-4 to TRBJ1-1, with TRBD1 identical over 10 bases. The origin of this receptor is a man aged 18 to 35 with Graves disease. The sample consisted of peripheral blood mononuclear cells (PBMCs), taken at new diagnosis, from a patient treated with antithyroid drugs. CDR3 coding DNA: TGTGCCAGCACCCTAAGACAGGGGGCTTTCACTGAAGCTTTCTTT. Amino acids: CASTLRQGAFTEAFF.